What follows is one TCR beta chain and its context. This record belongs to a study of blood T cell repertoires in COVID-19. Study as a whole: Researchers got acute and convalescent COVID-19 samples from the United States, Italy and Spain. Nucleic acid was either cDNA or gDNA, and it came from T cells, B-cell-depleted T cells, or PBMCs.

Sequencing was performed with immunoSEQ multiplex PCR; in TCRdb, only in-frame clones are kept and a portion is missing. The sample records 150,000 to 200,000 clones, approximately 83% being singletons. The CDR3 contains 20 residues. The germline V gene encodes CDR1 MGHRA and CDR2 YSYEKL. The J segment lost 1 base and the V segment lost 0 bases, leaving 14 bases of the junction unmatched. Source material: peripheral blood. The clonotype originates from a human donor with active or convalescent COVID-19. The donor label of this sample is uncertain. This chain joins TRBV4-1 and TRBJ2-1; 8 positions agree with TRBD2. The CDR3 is CASSQDFSFGRVRSYNEQFF. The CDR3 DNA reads TGCGCCAGCAGCCAAGATTTCAGCTTCGGGAGGGTAAGGTCCTACAATGAGCAGTTCTTC.